Listed here is a single TCR beta chain. These data belong to a study of blood T cell repertoires in COVID-19. CDR1 MNHEY and CDR2 SMNVEV come from the germline V gene (reference sequence). V lost 9 bases, J lost 4 bases, and 18 bases lay in between. The CDR3 runs 14 residues. This table comes from immunoSEQ multiplex PCR, and its TCRdb copy is limited to in-frame clones, with some not included. The sample contains approximately 300,000 clones, approximately 84% of which appear only once. The rearrangement links TRBV27 to TRBJ1-2; D not certain. The sequenced sample was PBMCs or T cells enriched from blood (not recorded which). This clonotype was obtained from a woman between 18 and 30 years old who had recovered from COVID-19. DNA of the CDR3: TGTGCCAGTGCTAAGGAATCCTCTAGCTATGGCTACACCTTC. Translated: CASAKESSSYGYTF.